One and the same sample provided the 17 T cell receptor beta chains below, sequenced in a study of T cell changes during pregnancy in multiple sclerosis. Sequenced by immunoSEQ multiplex PCR; TCRdb stores in-frame clones only, minus some. The profile shows 15,000 to 20,000 clones, 80% to 90% of them singletons. This specimen was CD8+ T cells from peripheral blood mononuclear cells, taken after pregnancy. Every receptor here comes from a female donor in good health, enrolled as a control in a pregnancy study.

The chain joins TRBV4-2 to TRBJ2-7; maybe TRBD1 (6 bases). The CDR3 runs 15 residues. Trimming stripped 5 bases from V and 0 bases from J, with 14 bases between. Germline V gives CDR1 LGHNA, CDR2 YNFKEQ. CDR3: CASSITTGPSYEQYF. The CDR3 DNA follows: TGTGCCAGCAGCATCACCACAGGGCCCTCCTACGAGCAGTACTTC.

The chain couples TRBV7-9 to TRBJ1-2; 9 positions match TRBD1. The CDR3 covers 13 residues. V lost 5 bases, J lost 6 bases, and 4 bases stayed unmatched. Germline CDR1 is SEHNR and CDR2 is FQNEAQ (reference sequence). The CDR3 loop reads CASSPTGGDGYTF. The CDR3 DNA reads TGTGCCAGCAGCCCCACAGGGGGCGATGGCTACACCTTC.

The chain carries TRBV7-8 and TRBJ2-7; 8 bases align to TRBD1. CDR1 is SGHVS and CDR2 is FQNEAQ in the germline V gene. The CDR3 consists of 16 residues. V trimming: 3 bases; J trimming: 6 bases; junction bases outside the gene matches: 13. The CDR3 sequence: CASSFLRGQGMGEQYF. CDR3 bases: TGTGCCAGCAGCTTTCTTCGTGGACAGGGAATGGGCGAGCAGTACTTC.

The chain has TRBV14 and TRBJ1-6, with D possibly TRBD1 on 5 matching bases. V lost 4 bases and J 0 bases, leaving 16 bases between the germline ends. There are 18 residues in the CDR3. Looked up from germline, CDR1 is SGHDN and CDR2 is FVKESK. The CDR3 spells CASSPLGTSSSYNSPLHF. The DNA for the CDR3 is TGTGCCAGCAGCCCACTCGGGACTTCGAGCTCCTATAATTCACCCCTCCACTTT. The full variable domain, completed using reference TRBV14 and TRBJ1-6, is EAGVTQFPSHSVIEKGQTVTLRCDPISGHDNLYWYRRVMGKEIKFLLHFVKESKQDESGMPNNRFLAERTGGTYSTLKVQPAELEDSGVYFCASSPLGTSSSYNSPLHFGNGTRLTVT.

The chain employs TRBV9 and TRBJ2-7; the D gene is possibly TRBD1 (5 bases). The germline V and J ends were trimmed by 0 bases and 5 bases, with 9 bases remaining between them. Per the germline V gene, CDR1 is SGDLS and CDR2 is YYNGEE. CDR3 length: 13 amino acids. DNA for the CDR3: TGTGCCAGCAGCGTAGCGGAAGGGGACGAGCAGTACTTC. Translated: CASSVAEGDEQYF.

This sequence joins TRBV4-2 and TRBJ2-7; D is possibly TRBD2 (5 bases). The germline gives CDR1 LGHNA, CDR2 YNFKEQ. Trimming shortened V by 3 bases and J by 1 base, and 10 bases separated the two germline ends. The CDR3 has 14 residues. CDR3 nucleotides: TGTGCCAGCAGCCAGAGTGGGAGTTCCTACGAGCAGTACTTC. Its translation is CASSQSGSSYEQYF.

In DNA form, the CDR3 reads TGCGCCAGCAGCCAGCCCCTAGCGCCGTCAACAGATACGCAGTATTTT. This sequence encodes CASSQPLAPSTDTQYF. The chain uses TRBV5-1 and TRBJ2-3; possible D gene TRBD2, 6 bases. Germline V gene data show CDR1 as SGHRS and CDR2 as YFSETQ. The length of the CDR3 is 16 residues. V was trimmed by 4 bases and J by 3 bases, leaving 18 bases between them.

The chain's CDR3 is CASSSYDGVTEAFF. The CDR3 nucleotides are TGTGCCAGTAGTTCATATGACGGGGTCACTGAAGCTTTCTTT. The chain uses TRBV19 and TRBJ1-1; no clear D gene. CDR1 is LNHDA, CDR2 SQIVND, per germline (reference sequence). The CDR3 length is 14 residues. Deletions cut 5 bases from V and 4 bases from J, with 14 bases between.

V usage is TRBV5-5 and J usage is TRBJ2-7, with D perhaps matching TRBD2 (6 bases). V was pared by 1 base and J by 3 bases, with 8 bases between. Germline lookup yields CDR1 SGHKS and CDR2 YYEKEE (reference sequence). This CDR3 region has 13 residues. CDR3 region: CASSLRDFYEQYF. In DNA form, the CDR3 reads TGTGCCAGCAGCTTGAGGGACTTCTACGAGCAGTACTTC.

By sample fraction, this clone is medium-sized. This chain uses TRBV4-2 with TRBJ1-5, with D perhaps matching TRBD1 (5 bases). CDR3 size: 15 residues. Deletions cut 1 base from V and 5 bases from J, with 12 bases between. In germline, CDR1 is LGHNA, CDR2 YNFKEQ. In nucleotides, the CDR3 is TGTGCCAGCAGCCAAGTTTTACAGGAAGATCAGCCCCAGCATTTT. Translating gives CASSQVLQEDQPQHF.

The chain uses TRBV6-5 and TRBJ1-1, with a possible D match to TRBD1 (6 bases). V shed 2 bases and J shed 11 bases, with 15 bases lying between them. This CDR3 spans 13 amino acids. Per germline, CDR1 MNHEY and CDR2 SVGAGI. The CDR3 spells CASSYGEQGGAFF. The CDR3 region has the DNA TGTGCCAGCAGTTACGGCGAACAGGGTGGGGCTTTCTTT.

The chain combines TRBV6-1 with TRBJ2-5, with 8 bases identical to TRBD2. The V gene's germline CDR1 is MNHNS and CDR2 SASEGT. This CDR3 is built from 15 residues. With V trimmed by 6 bases and J by 3 bases, 9 bases remained unmatched. The CDR3 region has the DNA TGTGCCAGCAGGACGGGGACTAGTCCGGAAGAGACCCAGTACTTC. It yields the protein CASRTGTSPEETQYF.

The V and J genes are TRBV19 and TRBJ1-1; possible D gene TRBD1, 5 bases. Germline CDR1 reads LNHDA; CDR2 reads SQIVND (reference sequence). V lost 3 bases, J lost 2 bases, and 16 bases lay in between. The CDR3 is made up of 16 amino acids. CDR3 residues: CASSIRGYSSNTEAFF. CDR3 coding DNA: TGTGCCAGTAGTATTAGGGGTTACTCCAGTAACACTGAAGCTTTCTTT.

V and J are TRBV29-1 and TRBJ1-1; weak D call: TRBD1 (6 bases). Deletions cut 4 bases from V and 2 bases from J, with 14 bases between. The CDR3 is made up of 14 amino acids. CDR1 and CDR2 (germline): SQVTM, ANQGSEA. CDR3 region: CSVGQVPSNTEAFF. CDR3 DNA: TGCAGCGTTGGACAGGTTCCGTCAAACACTGAAGCTTTCTTT.

The rearrangement uses TRBV4-3 and TRBJ1-1, with D uncertain. Germline loops: CDR1 LGHNA, CDR2 YSLEER. Trimming shortened V by 0 bases and J by 2 bases, and 10 bases separated the two germline ends. The CDR3 covers 15 residues. CDR3 region: CASSQDLLVNTEAFF. The CDR3 bases are TGCGCCAGCAGCCAAGATCTATTGGTAAACACTGAAGCTTTCTTT.

The table lists this clone with a count of one. The rearrangement joins TRBV4-1 to TRBJ2-1, with D tentatively TRBD2 (5 bases). Germline CDR1 is MGHRA and CDR2 is YSYEKL. V was pared by 1 base and J by 4 bases, with 11 bases between. This CDR3 contains 15 residues. CDR3 in DNA: TGCGCCAGCAGCCAAGGGACTTACAATTACAATGAGCAGTTCTTC. It codes for CASSQGTYNYNEQFF.

The chain employs TRBV28 and TRBJ2-3; 13 nucleotides agree with TRBD2. The trim removed 5 bases at V and 2 bases at J, leaving 4 bases unmatched. Germline loops: CDR1 MDHEN, CDR2 SYDVKM. CDR3 length equals 16 residues. This CDR3 reads CASSPTSGGPTDTQYF. CDR3 nucleotides: TGTGCCAGCAGTCCGACTAGCGGGGGGCCCACAGATACGCAGTATTTT.